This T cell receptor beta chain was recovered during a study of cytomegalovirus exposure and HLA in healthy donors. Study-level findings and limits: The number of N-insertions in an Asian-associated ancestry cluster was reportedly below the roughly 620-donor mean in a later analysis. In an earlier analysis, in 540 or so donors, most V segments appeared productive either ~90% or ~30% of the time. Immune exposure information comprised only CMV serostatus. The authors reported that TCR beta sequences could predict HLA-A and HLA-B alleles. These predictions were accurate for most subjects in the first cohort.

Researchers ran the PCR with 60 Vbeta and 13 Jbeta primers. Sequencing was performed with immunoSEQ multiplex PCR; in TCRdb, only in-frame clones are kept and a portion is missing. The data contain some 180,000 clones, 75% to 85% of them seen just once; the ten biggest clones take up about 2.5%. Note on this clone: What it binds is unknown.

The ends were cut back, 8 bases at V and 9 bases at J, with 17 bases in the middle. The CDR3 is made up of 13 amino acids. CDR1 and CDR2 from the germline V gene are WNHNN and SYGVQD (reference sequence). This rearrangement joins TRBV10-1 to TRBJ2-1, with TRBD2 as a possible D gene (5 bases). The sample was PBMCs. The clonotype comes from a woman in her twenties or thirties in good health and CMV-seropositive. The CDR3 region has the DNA TGCGCCAGCGCCCCAACGGGATGGGGTGAGCAGTTCTTC. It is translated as CASAPTGWGEQFF.